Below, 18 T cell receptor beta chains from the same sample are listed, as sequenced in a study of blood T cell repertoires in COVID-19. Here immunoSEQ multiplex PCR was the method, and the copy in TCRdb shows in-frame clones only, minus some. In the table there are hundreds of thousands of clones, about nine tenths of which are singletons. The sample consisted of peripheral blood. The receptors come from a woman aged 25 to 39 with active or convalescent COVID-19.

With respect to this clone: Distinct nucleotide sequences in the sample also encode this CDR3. CDR3 loop: CASSLLQGDYGYTF. The CDR3 DNA reads TGCGCCAGCAGCTTGTTGCAGGGGGACTATGGCTACACCTTC. V usage is TRBV5-1 and J usage is TRBJ1-2, with 7 bases identical to TRBD1. Germline CDR1 is SGHRS and CDR2 is YFSETQ. Losses at the gene ends were 1 base for V and 3 bases for J; bases not matched to a gene: 3. This CDR3 has 14 residues.

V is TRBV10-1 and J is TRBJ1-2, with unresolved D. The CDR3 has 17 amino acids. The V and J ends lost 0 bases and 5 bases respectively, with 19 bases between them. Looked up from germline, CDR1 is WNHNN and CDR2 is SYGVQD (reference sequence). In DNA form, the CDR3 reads TGCGCCAGCAGTGAGTCGCCAGATACTACCATCAGTTATGGCTACACCTTC. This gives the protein CASSESPDTTISYGYTF.

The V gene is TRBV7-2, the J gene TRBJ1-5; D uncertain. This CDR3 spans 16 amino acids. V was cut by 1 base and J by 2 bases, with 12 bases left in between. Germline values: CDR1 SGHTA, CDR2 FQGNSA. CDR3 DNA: TGTGCCAGCAGCTTAGTGCGGGGAGGCGGCAATCAGCCCCAGCATTTT. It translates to CASSLVRGGGNQPQHF.

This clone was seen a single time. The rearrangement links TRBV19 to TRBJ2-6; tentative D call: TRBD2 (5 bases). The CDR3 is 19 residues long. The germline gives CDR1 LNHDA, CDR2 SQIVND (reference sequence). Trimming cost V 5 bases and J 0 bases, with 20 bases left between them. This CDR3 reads CASSPRAGRPSSGANVLTF. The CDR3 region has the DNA TGTGCCAGTAGTCCTCGGGCGGGCCGGCCTAGCTCTGGGGCCAACGTCCTGACTTTC. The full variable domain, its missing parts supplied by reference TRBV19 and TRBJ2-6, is DGGITQSPKYLFRKEGQNVTLSCEQNLNHDAMYWYRQDPGQGLRLIYYSQIVNDFQKGDIAEGYSVSREKKESFPLTVTSAQKNPTAFYLCASSPRAGRPSSGANVLTFGAGSRLTVL.

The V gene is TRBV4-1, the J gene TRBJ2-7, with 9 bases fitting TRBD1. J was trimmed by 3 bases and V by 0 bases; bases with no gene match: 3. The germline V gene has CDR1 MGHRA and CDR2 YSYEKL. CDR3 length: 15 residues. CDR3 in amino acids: CASSQELTGGYEQYF. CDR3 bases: TGCGCCAGCAGCCAAGAATTGACAGGGGGCTACGAGCAGTACTTC.

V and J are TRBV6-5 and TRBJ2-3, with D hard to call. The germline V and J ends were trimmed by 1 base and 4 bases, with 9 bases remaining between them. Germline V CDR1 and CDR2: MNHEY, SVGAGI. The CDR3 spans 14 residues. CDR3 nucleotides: TGTGCCAGCAGTTACTTCGGAGACCCAGATACGCAGTATTTT. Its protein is CASSYFGDPDTQYF.

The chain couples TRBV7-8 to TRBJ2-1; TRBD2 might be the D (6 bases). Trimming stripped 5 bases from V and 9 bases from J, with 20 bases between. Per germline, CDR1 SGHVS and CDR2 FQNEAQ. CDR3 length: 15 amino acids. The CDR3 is CASSELKVRGGEQFF. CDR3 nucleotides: TGTGCCAGCAGCGAACTAAAGGTTAGGGGAGGTGAGCAGTTCTTC.

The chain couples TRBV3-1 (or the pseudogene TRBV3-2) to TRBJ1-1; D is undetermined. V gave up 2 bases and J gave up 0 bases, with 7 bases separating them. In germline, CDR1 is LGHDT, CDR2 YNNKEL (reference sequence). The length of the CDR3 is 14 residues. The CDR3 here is CASSQLQVNTEAFF. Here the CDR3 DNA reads TGTGCCAGCAGCCAACTGCAGGTGAACACTGAAGCTTTCTTT.

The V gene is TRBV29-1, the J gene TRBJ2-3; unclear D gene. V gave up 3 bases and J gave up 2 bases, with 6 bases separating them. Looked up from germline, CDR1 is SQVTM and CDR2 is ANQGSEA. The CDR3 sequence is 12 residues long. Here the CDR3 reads CSVERDTDTQYF. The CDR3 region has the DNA TGCAGCGTTGAGAGAGACACAGATACGCAGTATTTT.

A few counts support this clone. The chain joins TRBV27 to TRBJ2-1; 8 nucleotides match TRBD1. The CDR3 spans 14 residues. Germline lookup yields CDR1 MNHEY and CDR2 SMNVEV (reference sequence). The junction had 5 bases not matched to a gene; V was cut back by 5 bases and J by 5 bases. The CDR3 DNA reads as TGTGCCAGCAGTGACAGGGGATCCAACAATGAGCAGTTCTTC. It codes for CASSDRGSNNEQFF.

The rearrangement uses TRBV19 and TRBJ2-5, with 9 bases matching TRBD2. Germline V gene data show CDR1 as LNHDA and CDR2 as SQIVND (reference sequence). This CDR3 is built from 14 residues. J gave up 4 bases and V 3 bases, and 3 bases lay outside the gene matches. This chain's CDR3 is CASSISGGGETQYF. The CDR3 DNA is TGTGCCAGTAGTATTAGCGGGGGTGGAGAGACCCAGTACTTC. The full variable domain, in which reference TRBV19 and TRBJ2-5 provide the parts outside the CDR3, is DGGITQSPKYLFRKEGQNVTLSCEQNLNHDAMYWYRQDPGQGLRLIYYSQIVNDFQKGDIAEGYSVSREKKESFPLTVTSAQKNPTAFYLCASSISGGGETQYFGPGTRLLVL.

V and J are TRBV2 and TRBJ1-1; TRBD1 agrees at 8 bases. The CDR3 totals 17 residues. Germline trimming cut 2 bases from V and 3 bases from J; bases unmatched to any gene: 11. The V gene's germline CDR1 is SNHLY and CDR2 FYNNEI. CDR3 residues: CASSESRGQGGDTEAFF. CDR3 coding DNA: TGTGCCAGCAGTGAATCGCGAGGACAGGGAGGAGACACTGAAGCTTTCTTT.

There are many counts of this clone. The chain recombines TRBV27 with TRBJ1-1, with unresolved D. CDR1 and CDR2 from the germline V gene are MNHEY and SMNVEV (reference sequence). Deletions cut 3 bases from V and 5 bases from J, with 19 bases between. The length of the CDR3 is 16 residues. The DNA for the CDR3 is TGTGCCAGCAGTTTGGTTCAGGCGCCTATTTCGACTGAAGCTTTCTTT. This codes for CASSLVQAPISTEAFF.

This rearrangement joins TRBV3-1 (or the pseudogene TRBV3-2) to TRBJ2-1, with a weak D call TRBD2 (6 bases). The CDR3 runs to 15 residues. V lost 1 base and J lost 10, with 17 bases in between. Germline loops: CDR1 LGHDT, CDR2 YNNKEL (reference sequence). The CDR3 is CASSQGPGGVGEQFF. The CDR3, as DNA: TGTGCCAGCAGCCAAGGCCCAGGAGGGGTAGGGGAGCAGTTCTTC.

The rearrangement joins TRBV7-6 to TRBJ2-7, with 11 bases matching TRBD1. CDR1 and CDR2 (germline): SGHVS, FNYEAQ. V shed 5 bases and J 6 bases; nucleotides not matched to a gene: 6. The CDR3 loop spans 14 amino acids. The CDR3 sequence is CASSQGQGAGEQYF. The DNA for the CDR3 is TGTGCCAGCAGCCAAGGACAGGGGGCAGGCGAGCAGTACTTC. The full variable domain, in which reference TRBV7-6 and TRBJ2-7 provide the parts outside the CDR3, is GAGVSQSPRYKVTKRGQDVALRCDPISGHVSLYWYRQALGQGPEFLTYFNYEAQQDKSGLPNDRFSAERPEGSISTLTIQRTEQRDSAMYRCASSQGQGAGEQYFGPGTRLTVT.

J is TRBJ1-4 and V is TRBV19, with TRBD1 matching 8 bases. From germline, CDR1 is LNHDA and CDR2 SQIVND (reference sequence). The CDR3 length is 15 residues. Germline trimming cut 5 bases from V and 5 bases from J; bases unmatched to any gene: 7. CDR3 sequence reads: CASSPDRGGNEKLFF. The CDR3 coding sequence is TGTGCCAGTAGTCCAGACAGGGGAGGGAATGAAAAACTGTTTTTT. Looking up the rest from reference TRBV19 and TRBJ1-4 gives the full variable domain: DGGITQSPKYLFRKEGQNVTLSCEQNLNHDAMYWYRQDPGQGLRLIYYSQIVNDFQKGDIAEGYSVSREKKESFPLTVTSAQKNPTAFYLCASSPDRGGNEKLFFGSGTQLSVL.

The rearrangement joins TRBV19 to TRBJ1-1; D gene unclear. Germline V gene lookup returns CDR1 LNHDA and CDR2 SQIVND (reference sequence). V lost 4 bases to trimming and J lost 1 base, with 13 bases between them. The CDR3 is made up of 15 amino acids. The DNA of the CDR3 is TGTGCCAGTAGTACCCTTGTTACGGGGAACACTGAAGCTTTCTTT. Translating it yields CASSTLVTGNTEAFF.

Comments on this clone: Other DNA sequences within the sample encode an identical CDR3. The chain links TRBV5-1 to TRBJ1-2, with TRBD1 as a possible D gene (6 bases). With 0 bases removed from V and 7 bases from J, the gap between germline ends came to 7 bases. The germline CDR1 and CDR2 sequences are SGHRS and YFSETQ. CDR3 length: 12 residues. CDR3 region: CASSLDRVGYTF. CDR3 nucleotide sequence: TGCGCCAGCAGCTTGGACAGGGTTGGCTACACCTTC.